The 3 T cell receptor beta chains below were found in one sample sequenced in a study of regulatory T cells in long-lasting Graves disease. Arm-PCR of CDR3 regions and iRepertoire HTBI primers were the basis on which TCR beta libraries were built. Each CDR3 protein is one row after TCRdb ran MiXCR on the multiplex PCR reads. The sample has 500,000 to 800,000 distinct CDR3 sequences; roughly 30% are singletons. Regarding time point: persistent/refractory GD, antithyroid drugs over 5 years with positive TRAb. Preparation of the TCR library used RNA extracted from PBMCs. Source: peripheral blood mononuclear cells (PBMCs), taken when the disease was refractory, from a patient treated with antithyroid drugs. Receptors originate from a female donor with Graves disease.

This clonotype occurred once. CDR3 bases: TGCAGTGCTAGGGGGACAGGGGCCCCGAACACTGAAGCTTTCTTT. Protein product: CSARGTGAPNTEAFF. This chain uses TRBV20-1 with TRBJ1-1, with 10 bases lining up with TRBD1. Germline V lookup: CDR1 DFQATT, CDR2 SNEGSKA (reference sequence). This CDR3 contains 15 residues. J lost 1 base, V lost 3 bases, and 5 bases had no gene match.

J is TRBJ1-5 and V is TRBV28; D is perhaps TRBD1 (5 bases). V lost 3 bases to trimming and J lost 2 bases, with 14 bases between them. The CDR3 loop spans 16 amino acids. Germline CDR1 is MDHEN and CDR2 is SYDVKM. CDR3 amino acids: CASSLLVRGGNQPQHF. The CDR3 nucleotides are TGTGCCAGCAGTTTGTTGGTGAGGGGTGGCAATCAGCCCCAGCATTTT.

The chain uses TRBV29-1 and TRBJ1-2; D is unresolved. The length of the CDR3 is 11 residues. Germline-derived CDR1 and CDR2 are SQVTM and ANQGSEA. V was cut by 3 bases and J by 3 bases, with 5 bases left in between. The CDR3 DNA reads TGCAGCGTTGACGGCGACTATGGCTACACCTTC. The encoded protein is CSVDGDYGYTF.